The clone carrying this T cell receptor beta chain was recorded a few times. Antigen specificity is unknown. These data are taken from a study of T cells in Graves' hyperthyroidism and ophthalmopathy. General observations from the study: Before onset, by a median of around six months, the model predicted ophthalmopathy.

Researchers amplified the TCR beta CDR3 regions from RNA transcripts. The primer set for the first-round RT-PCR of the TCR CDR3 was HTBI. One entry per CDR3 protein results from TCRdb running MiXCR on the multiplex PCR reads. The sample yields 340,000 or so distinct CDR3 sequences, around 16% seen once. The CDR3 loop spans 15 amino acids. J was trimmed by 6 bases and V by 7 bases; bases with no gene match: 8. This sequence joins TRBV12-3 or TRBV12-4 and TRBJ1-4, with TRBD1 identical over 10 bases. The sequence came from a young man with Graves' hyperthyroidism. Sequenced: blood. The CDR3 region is CASNRQGARYEKLFF. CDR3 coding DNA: TGTGCCAGCAACCGACAGGGGGCGCGATATGAAAAACTGTTTTTT.